What follows describes a single T cell receptor (beta chain). The CDR3 spans 14 residues. Germline CDR1 LNHNV, CDR2 YYDKDF (reference sequence). V lost 3 bases to trimming and J lost 0 bases, with 9 bases between them. These data originate in a study of CD8 T cells in Susac syndrome. Random hexamers were used to reverse transcribe an amount of 0.5 to 1 ug RNA. TCRdb passed the immunoSEQ multiplex PCR reads through MiXCR, listing each CDR3 protein once. The sample has 95,000 to 150,000 distinct CDR3 sequences, around 94% seen once; the top ten hold 0.25% to 0.3%. The clonotype was recovered from a human donor with Susac syndrome. Sequenced sample: CD8+ T cells from PBMCs. The rearrangement uses TRBV15 and TRBJ2-7; unclear D gene. CDR3 protein: CATSRPPFSYEQYF. The CDR3 coding sequence is TGTGCCACCAGCAGGCCCCCCTTCTCCTACGAGCAGTACTTC.